Here is one T cell receptor beta chain with its context. This sample is drawn from a study of control samples from healthy donors and cancer patients. Profiled with immunoSEQ multiplex PCR; TCRdb holds only in-frame clones, not every one. The sample yields some 94,000 clones, about 88% seen once. V gave up 7 bases and J gave up 1 base, with 13 bases separating them. Germline loops: CDR1 LNHDA, CDR2 SQIVND (reference sequence). CDR3 length equals 14 residues. The material sequenced was blood. The clonotype comes from a woman in her forties or fifties in good health. V and J are TRBV19 and TRBJ1-1; the D is unclear. CDR3 region: CASITRHGNTEAFF. The CDR3 coding sequence is TGTGCCAGTATAACCAGGCACGGGAACACTGAAGCTTTCTTT.